One sample yielded the 3 T cell receptor beta chains listed below, sequenced in a study of OX40 agonist ivuxolimab in advanced cancers. Sequencing was performed with immunoSEQ multiplex PCR; in TCRdb, only in-frame clones are kept and a portion is missing. The sample contains approximately 79,000 clones, about 87% of which appear only once. The sequencing here drew on CD4+ or CD8+ T cells sorted from blood, taken in a trial of the OX40 agonist ivuxolimab. These receptors came from an adult with an advanced solid tumor such as melanoma, head and neck, liver or kidney cancer.

Concerning this clone: Its ends do not fully match the called genes, so a read error is possible. The V gene is TRBV9, the J gene TRBJ1-1, with TRBD1 matching 7 bases. The CDR3 covers 16 residues. Germline CDR1 SGDLS, CDR2 YYNGEE. The CDR3 sequence is CASSKDREWTNTEVFF. CDR3 coding DNA: TGTGCCAGCAGCAAAGACAGGGAGTGGACTAACACTGAAGTTTTCTTT.

CDR3 region: CASQSPGQTLNYGYTF. The CDR3 DNA follows: TGTGCCAGTCAGTCCCCGGGACAGACTCTAAACTATGGCTACACCTTC. This chain uses TRBV28 with TRBJ1-2, with 7 bases matching TRBD1. V was clipped by 9 bases and J by 2 bases; unmatched bases: 15. The CDR3 is 16 residues long. The germline gives CDR1 MDHEN, CDR2 SYDVKM.

The chain couples TRBV6-5 to TRBJ2-7; D possibly corresponds to TRBD2 (6 bases). The CDR3 length is 13 residues. The V end lost 7 bases, the J end lost 6 bases, and 16 bases lay between the germline ends. Germline V gene data show CDR1 as MNHEY and CDR2 as SVGAGI. CDR3 nucleotide sequence: TGTGCCAGCACCTCGGGACTTCTCCGCGAGCAGTACTTC. Encoded protein: CASTSGLLREQYF.